This TCR beta chain was sequenced in a study of Graves' ophthalmopathy and Graves' hyperthyroidism. Many counts were recorded for this clonotype. Its matching antigen is unknown. Regarding the study as a whole: Blood also carried most expanded thyroid clonotypes exceeding 0.001 frequency.

Germline values: CDR1 DFQATT, CDR2 SNEGSKA (reference sequence). The CDR3 contains 15 residues. Deletions cut 2 bases from V and 4 bases from J, with 17 bases between. The authors amplified TCR beta CDR3 regions, and they did so from RNA transcripts for repertoire sequencing. RT-PCR with HTBI primers came first, then second-round multiplex PCR. TCRdb reprocessed the multiplex PCR reads via MiXCR and lists one record per CDR3 protein. The sample shows hundreds of thousands of distinct CDR3 sequences, approximately 22% of them seen only once. The J gene is TRBJ2-5, the V gene TRBV20-1; D is tentatively TRBD1 or TRBD2 (6 bases each). Sample: peripheral blood. The TCR originated in a woman aged 18-35 years with stable Graves' hyperthyroidism. Some clones in this sample may be carry-over from other donors' samples. CDR3 loop: CSARNARDTSETQYF. In nucleotides, the CDR3 is TGCAGTGCTAGAAATGCGCGGGACACGTCAGAGACCCAGTACTTC.